The clone carrying this TCR beta chain was counted a few times. Antigen specificity is unknown. CD25-based Treg depletion was applied to purified naive CD4+ T cells. Semi-nested PCR with Nested Universal Primer A followed constant-region reverse priming of full-length variable regions. Using its own MiXCR run on the 5' RACE reads, TCRdb lists one record per CDR3 protein. This sample has around 43,000 distinct CDR3 sequences; under 20% occur once, and the top ten carry 2.5% to 3%. Overall study results and limits: Tumor Tregs overlapped most with tumor, then blood, naive CD4+ cells. The TCR gene usage of tumor memory CD4+ T cells clustered together with blood and lymph node memory CD4+ cells and with lymph node naive CD4+ cells.

CDR3 length: 16 amino acids. Germline V gene data show CDR1 as SGHTA and CDR2 as FQGNSA. The V end was cut by 3 bases, the J end by 1 base, with 14 bases between. This chain connects TRBV7-2 to TRBJ2-3, with D possibly TRBD1 on 6 matching bases. The sequenced sample consisted of naive CD4+ T cells sorted from a lymph node. Noted subset: naive CD4+ T cells, CD4+CD45RA+CD25-. This sequence was found in a female donor with breast cancer. CDR3 DNA: TGTGCCAGCAGCTTCAATATAGGGGGTGGCACAGATACGCAGTATTTT. This translates into CASSFNIGGGTDTQYF.